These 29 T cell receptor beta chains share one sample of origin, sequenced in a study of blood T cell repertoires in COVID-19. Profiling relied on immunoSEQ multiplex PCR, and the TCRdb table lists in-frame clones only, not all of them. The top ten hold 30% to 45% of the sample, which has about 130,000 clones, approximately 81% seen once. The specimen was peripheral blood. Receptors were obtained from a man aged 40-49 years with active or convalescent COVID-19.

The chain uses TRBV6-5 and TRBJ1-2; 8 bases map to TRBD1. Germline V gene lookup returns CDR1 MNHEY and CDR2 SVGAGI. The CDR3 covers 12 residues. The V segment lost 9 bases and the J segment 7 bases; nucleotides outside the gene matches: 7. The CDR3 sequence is CASRQGIGGYTF. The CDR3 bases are TGTGCCAGTAGACAGGGGATCGGTGGCTACACCTTC.

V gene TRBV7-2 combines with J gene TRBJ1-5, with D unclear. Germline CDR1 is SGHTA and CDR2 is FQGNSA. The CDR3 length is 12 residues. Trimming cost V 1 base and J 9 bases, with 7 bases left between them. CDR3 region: CASSLELSPQHF. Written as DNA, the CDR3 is TGTGCCAGCAGCTTAGAACTCTCGCCCCAGCATTTT. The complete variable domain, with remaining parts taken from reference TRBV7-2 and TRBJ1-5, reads GAGVSQSPSNKVTEKGKDVELRCDPISGHTALYWYRQSLGQGLEFLIYFQGNSAPDKSGLPSDRFSAERTGGSVSTLTIQRTQQEDSAVYLCASSLELSPQHFGDGTRLSIL.

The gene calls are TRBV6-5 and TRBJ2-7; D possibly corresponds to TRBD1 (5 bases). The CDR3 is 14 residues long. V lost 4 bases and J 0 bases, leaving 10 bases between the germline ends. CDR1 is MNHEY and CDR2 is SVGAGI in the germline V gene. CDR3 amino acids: CASSLPGISYEQYF. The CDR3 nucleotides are TGTGCCAGCAGTTTACCAGGGATCTCCTACGAGCAGTACTTC.

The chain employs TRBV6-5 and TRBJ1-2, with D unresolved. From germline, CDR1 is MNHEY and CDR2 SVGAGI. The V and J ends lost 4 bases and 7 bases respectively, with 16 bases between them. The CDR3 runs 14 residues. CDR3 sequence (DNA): TGTGCCAGCAGTTCGGACGGGCGGGGAGTTGGCTACACCTTC. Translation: CASSSDGRGVGYTF.

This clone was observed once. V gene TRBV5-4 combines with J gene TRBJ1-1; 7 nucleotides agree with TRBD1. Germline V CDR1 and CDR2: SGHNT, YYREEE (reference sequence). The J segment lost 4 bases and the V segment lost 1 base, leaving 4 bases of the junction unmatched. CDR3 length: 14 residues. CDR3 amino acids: CASSLQGVLTEAFF. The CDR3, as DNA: TGTGCCAGCAGCTTGCAGGGGGTCCTCACTGAAGCTTTCTTT.

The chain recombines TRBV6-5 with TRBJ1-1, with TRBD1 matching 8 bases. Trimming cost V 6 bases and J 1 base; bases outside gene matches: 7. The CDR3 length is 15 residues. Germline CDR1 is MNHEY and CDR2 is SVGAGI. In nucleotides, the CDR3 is TGTGCCAGCAGCCGCAGGGGGCCAGCGAACACTGAAGCTTTCTTT. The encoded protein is CASSRRGPANTEAFF.

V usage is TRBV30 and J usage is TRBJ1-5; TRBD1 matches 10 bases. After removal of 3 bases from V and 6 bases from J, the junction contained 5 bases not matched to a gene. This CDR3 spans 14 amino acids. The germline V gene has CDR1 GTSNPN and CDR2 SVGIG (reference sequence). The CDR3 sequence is CAWRGTGVGQPQHF. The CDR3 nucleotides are TGTGCCTGGAGGGGGACAGGGGTGGGTCAGCCCCAGCATTTT.

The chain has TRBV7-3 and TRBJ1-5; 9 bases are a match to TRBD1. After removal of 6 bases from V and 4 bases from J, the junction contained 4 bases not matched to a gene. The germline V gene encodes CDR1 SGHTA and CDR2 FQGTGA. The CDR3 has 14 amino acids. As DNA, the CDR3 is TGTGCCAGCAGTAAAGGGACAGGGAATCAGCCCCAGCATTTT. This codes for CASSKGTGNQPQHF. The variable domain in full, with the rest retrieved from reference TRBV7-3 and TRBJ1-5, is GAGVSQTPSNKVTEKGKYVELRCDPISGHTALYWYRQSLGQGPEFLIYFQGTGAADDSGLPNDRFFAVRPEGSVSTLKIQRTERGDSAVYLCASSKGTGNQPQHFGDGTRLSIL.

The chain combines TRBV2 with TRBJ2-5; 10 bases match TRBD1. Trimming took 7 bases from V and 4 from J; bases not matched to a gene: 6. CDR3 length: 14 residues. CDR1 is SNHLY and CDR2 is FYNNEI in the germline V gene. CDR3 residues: CASKWDRGAETQYF. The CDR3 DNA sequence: TGTGCCAGCAAGTGGGACAGGGGAGCAGAGACCCAGTACTTC.

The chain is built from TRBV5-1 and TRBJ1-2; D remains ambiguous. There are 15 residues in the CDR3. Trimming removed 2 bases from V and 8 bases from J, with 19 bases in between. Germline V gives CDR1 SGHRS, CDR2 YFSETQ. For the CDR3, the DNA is TGCGCCAGCAGCTTAGATGGTGACGCGGCGTTCGGCTACACCTTC. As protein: CASSLDGDAAFGYTF.

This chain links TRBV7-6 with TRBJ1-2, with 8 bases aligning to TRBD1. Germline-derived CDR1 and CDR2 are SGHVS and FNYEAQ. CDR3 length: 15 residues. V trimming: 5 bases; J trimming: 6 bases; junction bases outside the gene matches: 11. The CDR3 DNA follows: TGTGCCAGCAGCACCCTGGACAGGGTTAAGGATGGCTACACCTTC. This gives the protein CASSTLDRVKDGYTF.

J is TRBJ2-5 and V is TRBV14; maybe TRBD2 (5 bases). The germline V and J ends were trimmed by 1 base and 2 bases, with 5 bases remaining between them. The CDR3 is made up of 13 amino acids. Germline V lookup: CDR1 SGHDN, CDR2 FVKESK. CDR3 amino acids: CASSQGLQETQYF. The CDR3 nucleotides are TGTGCCAGCAGCCAAGGACTACAAGAGACCCAGTACTTC.

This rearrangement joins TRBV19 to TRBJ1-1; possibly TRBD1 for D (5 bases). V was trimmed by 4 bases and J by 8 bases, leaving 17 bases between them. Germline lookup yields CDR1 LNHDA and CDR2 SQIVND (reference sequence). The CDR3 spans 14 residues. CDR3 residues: CASSTSGSDPEAFF. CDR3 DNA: TGTGCCAGTAGTACTTCAGGGTCCGATCCGGAAGCTTTCTTT.

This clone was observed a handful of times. The CDR3 sequence: CASSVGGTSLDEQFF. The CDR3 coding sequence is TGTGCCAGCAGCGTAGGCGGGACTAGTTTGGATGAGCAGTTCTTC. The chain links TRBV9 to TRBJ2-1; 8 nucleotides align to TRBD2. V dropped 0 bases and J dropped 8; count of bases not matched to a gene: 7. This CDR3 is built from 15 residues. Germline-derived CDR1 and CDR2 are SGDLS and YYNGEE.

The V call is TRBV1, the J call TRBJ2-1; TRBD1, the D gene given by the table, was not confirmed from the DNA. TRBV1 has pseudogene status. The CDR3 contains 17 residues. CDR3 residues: CTSSHLKVDTENNEQFF. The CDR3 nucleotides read TGCACCAGCAGCCACTTAAAAGTGGACACGGAAAACAATGAGCAGTTCTTC.

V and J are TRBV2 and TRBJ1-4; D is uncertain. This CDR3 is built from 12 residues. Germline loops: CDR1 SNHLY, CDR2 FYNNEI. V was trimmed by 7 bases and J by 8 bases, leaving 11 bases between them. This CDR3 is CASKGADEKLFF. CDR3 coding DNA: TGTGCCAGCAAAGGAGCAGACGAAAAACTGTTTTTT.

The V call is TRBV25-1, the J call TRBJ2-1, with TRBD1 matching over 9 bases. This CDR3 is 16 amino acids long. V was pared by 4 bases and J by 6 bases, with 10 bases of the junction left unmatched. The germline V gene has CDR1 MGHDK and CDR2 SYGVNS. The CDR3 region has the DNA TGTGCCAGCAGTGGGGAGCCGGGACAGGGACCCAATGAGCAGTTCTTC. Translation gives CASSGEPGQGPNEQFF.

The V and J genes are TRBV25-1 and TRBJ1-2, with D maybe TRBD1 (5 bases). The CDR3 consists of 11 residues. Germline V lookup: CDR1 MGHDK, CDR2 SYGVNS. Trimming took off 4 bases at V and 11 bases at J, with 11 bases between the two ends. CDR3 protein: CASSVGTDYTF. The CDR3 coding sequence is TGTGCCAGCAGTGTCGGGACTGATTACACCTTC.

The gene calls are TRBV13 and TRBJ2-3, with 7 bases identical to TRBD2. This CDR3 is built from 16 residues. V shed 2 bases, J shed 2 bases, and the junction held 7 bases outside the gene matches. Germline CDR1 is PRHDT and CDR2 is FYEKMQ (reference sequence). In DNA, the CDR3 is TGTGCCAGCAGCTTAAGAACGGGACTAAACACAGATACGCAGTATTTT. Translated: CASSLRTGLNTDTQYF.

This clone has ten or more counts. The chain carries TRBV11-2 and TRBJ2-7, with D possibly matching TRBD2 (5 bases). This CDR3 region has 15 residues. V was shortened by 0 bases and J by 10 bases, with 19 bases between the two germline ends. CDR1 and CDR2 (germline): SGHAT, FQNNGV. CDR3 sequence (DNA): TGTGCCAGCAGCTTAGATTCGGCAACAACTCGGGGACAGTACTTC. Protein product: CASSLDSATTRGQYF.

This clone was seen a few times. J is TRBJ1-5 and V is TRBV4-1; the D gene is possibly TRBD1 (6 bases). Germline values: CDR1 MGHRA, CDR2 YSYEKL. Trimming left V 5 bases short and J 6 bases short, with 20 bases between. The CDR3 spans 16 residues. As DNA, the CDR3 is TGCGCCAGCAGCTCGACAGGCAAAGGTGACTCTCAGCCCCAGCATTTT. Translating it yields CASSSTGKGDSQPQHF.

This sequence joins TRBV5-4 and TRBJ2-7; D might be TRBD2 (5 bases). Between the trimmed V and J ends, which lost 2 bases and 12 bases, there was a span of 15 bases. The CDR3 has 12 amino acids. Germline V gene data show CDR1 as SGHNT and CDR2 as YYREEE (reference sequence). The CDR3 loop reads CASSLLDTDPYF. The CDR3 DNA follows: TGTGCCAGCAGCTTACTAGATACGGATCCGTACTTC.

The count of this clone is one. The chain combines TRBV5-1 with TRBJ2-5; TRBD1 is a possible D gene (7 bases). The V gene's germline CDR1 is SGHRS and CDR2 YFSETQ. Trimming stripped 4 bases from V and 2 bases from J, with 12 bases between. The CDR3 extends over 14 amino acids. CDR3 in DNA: TGCGCCAGCAGCGCGGGACAGCCGCAAGAGACCCAGTACTTC. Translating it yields CASSAGQPQETQYF.

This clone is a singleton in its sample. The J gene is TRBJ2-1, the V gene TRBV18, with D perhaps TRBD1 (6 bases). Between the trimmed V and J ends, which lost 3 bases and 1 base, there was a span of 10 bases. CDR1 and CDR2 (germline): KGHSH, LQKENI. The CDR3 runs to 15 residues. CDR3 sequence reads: CASSPNRVSYNEQFF. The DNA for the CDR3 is TGTGCCAGCTCACCGAACAGGGTGTCCTACAATGAGCAGTTCTTC.

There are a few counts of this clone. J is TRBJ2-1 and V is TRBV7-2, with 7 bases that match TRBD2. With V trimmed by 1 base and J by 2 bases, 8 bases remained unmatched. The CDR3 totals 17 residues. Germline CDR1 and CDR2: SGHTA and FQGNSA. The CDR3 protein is CASSLDGTGGPYNEQFF. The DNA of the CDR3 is TGTGCCAGCAGCTTAGACGGTACGGGAGGACCCTACAATGAGCAGTTCTTC.

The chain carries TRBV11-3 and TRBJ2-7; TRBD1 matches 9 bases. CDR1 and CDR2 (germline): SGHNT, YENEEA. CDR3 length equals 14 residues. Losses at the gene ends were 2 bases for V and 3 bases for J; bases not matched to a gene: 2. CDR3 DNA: TGTGCCAGCAGCTTACGGGACAGGGTCTACGAGCAGTACTTC. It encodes CASSLRDRVYEQYF.

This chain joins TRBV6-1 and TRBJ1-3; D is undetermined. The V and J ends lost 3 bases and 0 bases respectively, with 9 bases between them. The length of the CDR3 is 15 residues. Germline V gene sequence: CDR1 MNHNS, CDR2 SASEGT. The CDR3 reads CASSEFPGSGNTIYF. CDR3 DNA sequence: TGTGCCAGCAGTGAGTTTCCAGGCTCTGGAAACACCATATATTTT.

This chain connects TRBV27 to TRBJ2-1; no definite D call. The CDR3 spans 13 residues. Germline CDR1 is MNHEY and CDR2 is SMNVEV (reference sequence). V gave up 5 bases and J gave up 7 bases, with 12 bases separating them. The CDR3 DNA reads TGTGCCAGCAGTCTTCCCACTCGAAATGAGCAGTTCTTC. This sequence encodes CASSLPTRNEQFF.

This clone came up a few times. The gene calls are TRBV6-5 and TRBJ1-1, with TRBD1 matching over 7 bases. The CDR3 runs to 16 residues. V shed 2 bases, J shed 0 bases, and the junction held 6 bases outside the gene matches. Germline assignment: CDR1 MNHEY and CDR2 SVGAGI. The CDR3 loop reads CASSYARGVMNTEAFF. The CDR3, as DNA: TGTGCCAGCAGTTACGCCAGGGGGGTTATGAACACTGAAGCTTTCTTT.